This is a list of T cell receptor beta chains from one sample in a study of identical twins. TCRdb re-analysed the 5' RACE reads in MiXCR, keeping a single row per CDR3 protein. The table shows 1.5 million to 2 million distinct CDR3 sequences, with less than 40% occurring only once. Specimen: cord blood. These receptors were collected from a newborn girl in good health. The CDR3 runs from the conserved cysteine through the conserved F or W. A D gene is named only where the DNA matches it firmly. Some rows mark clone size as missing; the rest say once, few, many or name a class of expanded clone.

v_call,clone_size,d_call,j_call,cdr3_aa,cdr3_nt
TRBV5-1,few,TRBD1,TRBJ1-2,CASSPGQGDYTF,TGCGCCAGCAGCCCCGGACAGGGGGACTACACCTTC
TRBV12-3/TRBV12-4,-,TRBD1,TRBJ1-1,CASSFHRGRNTEAFF,TGTGCCAGCAGTTTCCACAGGGGGAGGAACACTGAAGCTTTCTTT
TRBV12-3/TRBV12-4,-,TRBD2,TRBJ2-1,CASSWGTRGDEQFF,TGTGCCAGCAGTTGGGGGACTAGGGGTGATGAGCAGTTCTTC
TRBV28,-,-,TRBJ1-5,CASSLYWRGNQPQHF,TGTGCCAGCAGTTTATATTGGAGGGGCAATCAGCCCCAGCATTTT
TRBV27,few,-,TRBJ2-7,CASSLSRQGGYEQYF,TGTGCCAGCAGTTTATCGAGGCAGGGGGGCTACGAGCAGTACTTC
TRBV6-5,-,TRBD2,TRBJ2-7,CASSWTSTDYEQYF,TGTGCCAGCAGTTGGACTAGCACAGACTACGAGCAGTACTTC
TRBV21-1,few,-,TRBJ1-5,CASSPTGDRNQPQHF,TGTGCCAGCAGCCCGACAGGGGACCGCAATCAGCCCCAGCATTTT
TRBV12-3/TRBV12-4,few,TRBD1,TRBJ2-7,CASSSPTGTGGREQYF,TGTGCCAGCAGTTCCCCCACCGGGACAGGGGGGCGGGAGCAGTACTTC
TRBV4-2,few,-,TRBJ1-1,CASSRGVGEAFF,TGTGCCAGCAGCCGGGGGGTCGGGGAAGCTTTCTTT
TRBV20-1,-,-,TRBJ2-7,CSAREDSTYEQYF,TGCAGTGCTAGGGAGGACTCTACCTACGAGCAGTACTTC
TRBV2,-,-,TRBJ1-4,CASKARGGEKLFF,TGTGCCAGCAAGGCCCGAGGGGGTGAAAAACTGTTTTTT
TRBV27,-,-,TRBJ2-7,CASSLSQGEAYEQYF,TGTGCCAGCAGTTTGTCCCAGGGAGAGGCTTACGAGCAGTACTTC
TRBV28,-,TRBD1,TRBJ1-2,CASRIVRDRVGNGYTF,TGTGCCAGCAGGATCGTCCGGGACAGGGTGGGGAATGGCTACACCTTC
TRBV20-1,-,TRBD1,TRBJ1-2,CSARDRGHYGYTF,TGCAGTGCTAGAGACAGGGGGCACTATGGCTACACCTTC
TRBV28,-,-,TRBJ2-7,CASSLYTGRSINSYEQYF,TGTGCCAGCAGTTTGTATACAGGGAGAAGCATAAACTCCTACGAGCAGTACTTC
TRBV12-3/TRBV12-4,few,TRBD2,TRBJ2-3,CASSPGTSGGAPDTQYF,TGTGCCAGCAGTCCCGGGACTAGCGGGGGGGCCCCAGATACGCAGTATTTT
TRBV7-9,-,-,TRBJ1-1,CASSSTVGPEAFF,TGTGCCAGCAGCTCTACGGTAGGGCCTGAAGCTTTCTTT
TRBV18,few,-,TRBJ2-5,CASSPTVKSLETQYF,TGTGCCAGCTCACCAACGGTAAAGTCATTGGAGACCCAGTACTTC
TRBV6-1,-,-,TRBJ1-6,CASSESLGRSPLHF,TGTGCCAGCAGTGAATCATTGGGTCGTTCACCCCTCCACTTT
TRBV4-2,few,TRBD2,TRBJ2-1,CASSQYPGLAGWGEQFF,TGTGCCAGCAGCCAATATCCCGGGCTAGCGGGATGGGGTGAGCAGTTCTTC
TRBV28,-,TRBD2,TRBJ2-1,CASSFLAGLYNEQFF,TGTGCCAGCAGTTTCTTAGCGGGACTCTACAATGAGCAGTTCTTC
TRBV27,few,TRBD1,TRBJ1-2,CASSLAGGNGYIF,TGTGCCAGCAGTTTGGCAGGGGGCAATGGCTACATCTTC
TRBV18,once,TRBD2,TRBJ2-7,CASPPHRGLAYNEQYF,TGTGCCAGCCCACCTCATAGGGGACTAGCTTACAATGAGCAGTACTTC
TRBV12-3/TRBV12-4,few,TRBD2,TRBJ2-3,CASKREAPDTQYF,TGTGCCAGCAAGCGGGAGGCCCCAGATACGCAGTATTTT
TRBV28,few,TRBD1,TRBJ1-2,CASSELKGARWYGYTF,TGTGCCAGCAGTGAACTAAAGGGGGCGCGGTGGTATGGCTACACCTTC
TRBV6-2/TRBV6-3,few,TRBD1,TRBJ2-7,CASNSGGTGTYEQYF,TGTGCCAGCAATTCTGGGGGGACAGGGACGTACGAGCAGTACTTC
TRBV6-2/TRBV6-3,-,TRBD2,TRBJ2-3,CASSYWARASGTDTQYF,TGTGCCAGCAGTTATTGGGCTAGGGCTAGCGGGACAGATACGCAGTATTTT
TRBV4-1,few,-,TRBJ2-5,CASSQIKRETQYF,TGCGCCAGCAGCCAGATCAAAAGGGAGACCCAGTACTTC
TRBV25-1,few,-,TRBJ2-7,CASSEQLAHEQYF,TGTGCCAGCAGTGAACAACTAGCTCACGAGCAGTACTTC
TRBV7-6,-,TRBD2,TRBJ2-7,CASSLAPLAGHYEQYF,TGTGCCAGCAGCTTAGCGCCGCTAGCGGGCCACTACGAGCAGTACTTC
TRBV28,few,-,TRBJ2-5,CASATRRETQYF,TGTGCCAGCGCGACTAGGCGAGAGACCCAGTACTTC
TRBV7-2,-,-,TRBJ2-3,CASSLVTLQGTDTQYF,TGTGCCAGCAGCTTGGTAACCCTCCAGGGCACAGATACGCAGTATTTT
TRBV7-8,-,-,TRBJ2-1,CASSLTRGVPYNEKYF,TGTGCCAGCAGCTTAACTCGAGGTGTCCCCTACAATGAGAAGTACTTC
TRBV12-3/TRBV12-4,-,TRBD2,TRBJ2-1,CASRLSSGVYSEQFF,TGTGCCAGCAGGCTATCTAGCGGGGTCTACAGTGAGCAGTTCTTC
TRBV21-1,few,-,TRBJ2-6,CASSNPASWGCSSGANVLTF,TGTGCCAGCAGCAATCCGGCTTCGTGGGGGTGTAGCTCTGGGGCCAACGTCCTGACTTTC
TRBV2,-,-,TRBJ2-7,CASSEDGPPYEQYF,TGTGCCAGCAGTGAAGATGGGCCGCCCTACGAGCAGTACTTC
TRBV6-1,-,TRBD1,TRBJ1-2,CASTREGQGYGYTF,TGTGCCAGCACCCGAGAGGGACAGGGCTATGGCTACACCTTC
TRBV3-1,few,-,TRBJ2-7,CASSQEGKVNYEQYF,TGTGCCAGCAGCCAAGAAGGGAAAGTGAATTACGAGCAGTACTTC
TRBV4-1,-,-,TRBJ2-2,CASSQKGTTNTGELFF,TGCGCCAGCAGCCAAAAGGGGACAACGAACACCGGGGAGCTGTTTTTT
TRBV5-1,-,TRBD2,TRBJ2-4,CASSLSVPGRAENIQYF,TGCGCCAGCAGCTTGAGCGTCCCCGGGAGGGCCGAAAACATTCAGTACTTC
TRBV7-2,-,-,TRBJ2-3,CASRNPGTQYF,TGTGCCAGCAGGAATCCCGGTACGCAGTATTTT
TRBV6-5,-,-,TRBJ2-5,CASSRTAGYEQYF,TGTGCCAGCAGCAGGACAGCAGGGTATGAGCAGTACTTC
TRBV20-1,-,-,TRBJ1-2,CSARDGGQPPNYGYTF,TGCAGTGCTAGAGACGGGGGACAACCCCCTAACTATGGCTACACCTTC
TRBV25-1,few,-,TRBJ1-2,CASSERGMGYTF,TGTGCCAGCAGTGAACGAGGGATGGGCTACACCTTC
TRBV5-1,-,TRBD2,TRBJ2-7,CASSLSASGRSYEQYF,TGCGCCAGCAGCTTGTCGGCTAGCGGGAGATCGTACGAGCAGTACTTC
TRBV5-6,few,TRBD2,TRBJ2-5,CASSLVVMGLLGETQYF,TGTGCCAGCAGCTTGGTAGTAATGGGACTATTGGGAGAGACCCAGTACTTC
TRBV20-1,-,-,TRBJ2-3,CSAPGLDTDTQYF,TGCAGTGCTCCGGGACTCGACACAGATACGCAGTATTTT
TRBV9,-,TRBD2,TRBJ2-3,CASSASTSGRGGTQYF,TGTGCCAGCAGCGCCTCTACTAGCGGGAGGGGGGGTACGCAGTATTTT
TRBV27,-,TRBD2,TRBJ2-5,CASSSFLAGGPGTQYF,TGTGCCAGCAGTTCCTTCCTAGCGGGGGGTCCGGGGACCCAGTACTTC